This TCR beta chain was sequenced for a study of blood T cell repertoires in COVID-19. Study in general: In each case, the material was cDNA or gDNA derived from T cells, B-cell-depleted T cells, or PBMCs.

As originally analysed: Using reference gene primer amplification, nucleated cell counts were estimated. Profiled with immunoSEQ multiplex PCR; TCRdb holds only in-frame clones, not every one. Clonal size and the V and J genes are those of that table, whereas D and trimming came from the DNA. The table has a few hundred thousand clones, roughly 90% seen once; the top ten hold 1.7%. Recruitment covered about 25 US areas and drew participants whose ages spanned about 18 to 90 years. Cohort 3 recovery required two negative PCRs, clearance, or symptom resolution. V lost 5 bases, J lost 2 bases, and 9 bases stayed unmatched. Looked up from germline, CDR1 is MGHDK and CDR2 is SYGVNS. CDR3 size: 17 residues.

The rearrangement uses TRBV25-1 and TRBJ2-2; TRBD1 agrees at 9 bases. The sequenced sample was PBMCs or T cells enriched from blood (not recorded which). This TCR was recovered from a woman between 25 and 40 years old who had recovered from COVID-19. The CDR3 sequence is CASSHPDRGENTGELFF. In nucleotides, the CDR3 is TGTGCCAGCAGTCACCCAGACAGGGGGGAAAACACCGGGGAGCTGTTTTTT.